These 18 T cell receptor beta chains share one sample of origin, sequenced in a study of blood T cell repertoires in COVID-19. Libraries were prepared by immunoSEQ multiplex PCR; TCRdb keeps only in-frame clonotypes and omits some of them. The sample comprises around 270,000 clones, 85% to 90% of which are singletons, and around 0.88% rests with the top ten. Sequencing was performed on peripheral blood. These receptors originate from a man younger than 45 with acute or convalescent COVID-19.

V and J are TRBV2 and TRBJ1-2; D may be TRBD1 (5 bases). The CDR3 length is 14 residues. Germline lookup yields CDR1 SNHLY and CDR2 FYNNEI. Trimming took 3 bases from V and 5 from J, leaving 13 bases between them. CDR3 loop: CASSDRTTFYGYTF. CDR3 DNA: TGTGCCAGCAGTGACCGGACAACTTTTTATGGCTACACCTTC.

This rearrangement joins TRBV7-9 to TRBJ1-1, with 9 bases identical to TRBD1. The CDR3 sequence is 16 residues long. V lost 5 bases and J lost 1; bases outside the gene matches: 8. Germline values: CDR1 SEHNR, CDR2 FQNEAQ (reference sequence). This chain's CDR3 is CASSPDRTGENTEAFF. DNA of the CDR3: TGTGCCAGCAGCCCGGACCGGACAGGGGAGAACACTGAAGCTTTCTTT.

The rearrangement links TRBV6-6 to TRBJ1-1; no firm D call. The CDR3 is 16 amino acids. CDR1 and CDR2 from the germline V gene are MNHNY and SVGAGI (reference sequence). Trimming took off 4 bases at V and 4 bases at J, with 19 bases between the two ends. The CDR3 loop reads CASSSPRVGSGTEAFF. CDR3 sequence (DNA): TGTGCCAGCAGTTCCCCGCGGGTGGGGTCTGGCACTGAAGCTTTCTTT.

The chain carries TRBV18 and TRBJ2-5; D possibly corresponds to TRBD1 (5 bases). This CDR3 has 13 amino acids. V shed 5 bases and J shed 3 bases, with 10 bases lying between them. CDR1 KGHSH and CDR2 LQKENI come from the germline V gene. Here the CDR3 DNA reads TGTGCCAGCTCAGGCAGGGTCAAAGAGACCCAGTACTTC. Translating it yields CASSGRVKETQYF.

V and J are TRBV7-8 and TRBJ1-2, with TRBD1 matching 10 bases. Germline V gene lookup returns CDR1 SGHVS and CDR2 FQNEAQ. V shed 6 bases, J shed 6 bases, and the junction held 13 bases outside the gene matches. This CDR3 region has 16 residues. Written as DNA, the CDR3 is TGTGCCAGCAGACCTAACCGACAGGGGGCTTTCAATGGCTACACCTTC. As protein: CASRPNRQGAFNGYTF.

The chain's CDR3 is CASSLVSGGVPETQYF. The CDR3 nucleotides read TGTGCCAGCAGCTTGGTGTCGGGAGGGGTACCGGAGACCCAGTACTTC. The chain recombines TRBV5-6 with TRBJ2-5, with TRBD2 matching 8 bases. The V gene's germline CDR1 is SGHDT and CDR2 YYEEEE. The J segment lost 5 bases and the V segment lost 0 bases, leaving 9 bases of the junction unmatched. The CDR3 extends over 16 amino acids.

The rearrangement uses TRBV11-2 and TRBJ1-1; D may be TRBD1 (5 bases). CDR1 is SGHAT, CDR2 FQNNGV, per germline. Trimming shortened V by 7 bases and J by 1 base, and 16 bases separated the two germline ends. The CDR3 is 15 residues long. In DNA form, the CDR3 reads TGTGCCAGCAACCCGGAGGGGCTTACGAACACTGAAGCTTTCTTT. Amino acids: CASNPEGLTNTEAFF.

The genes are TRBV19 and TRBJ1-5; tentatively, D is TRBD1 (6 bases). The germline V gene encodes CDR1 LNHDA and CDR2 SQIVND (reference sequence). The length of the CDR3 is 16 residues. Between the trimmed V and J ends, which lost 3 bases and 7 bases, there was a span of 19 bases. CDR3 DNA sequence: TGTGCCAGTAGTATCTCCGACAGGTCCGTTTGGCAGCCCCAGCATTTT. Translating it yields CASSISDRSVWQPQHF.

The chain employs TRBV28 and TRBJ1-3, with TRBD1 matching over 8 bases. The CDR3 runs to 19 residues. Per germline, CDR1 MDHEN and CDR2 SYDVKM. V lost 6 bases and J lost 0; bases outside the gene matches: 16. CDR3 region: CASSSSGSWQGASGNTIYF. The CDR3 region has the DNA TGTGCCAGCAGCAGCTCCGGCTCTTGGCAGGGGGCCTCTGGAAACACCATATATTTT.

This chain uses TRBV18 with TRBJ1-2, with D unresolved. With 2 bases removed from V and 3 bases from J, the gap between germline ends came to 10 bases. This CDR3 is 14 amino acids long. Per the germline V gene, CDR1 is KGHSH and CDR2 is LQKENI. CDR3 bases: TGTGCCAGCTCACCAAGCGAATGGGACTATGGCTACACCTTC. Encoded protein: CASSPSEWDYGYTF.

This chain connects TRBV5-1 to TRBJ1-1; the match to TRBD1 covers 7 bases. The CDR3 covers 15 residues. The V segment lost 0 bases and the J segment 1 base; nucleotides outside the gene matches: 3. The germline gives CDR1 SGHRS, CDR2 YFSETQ. The CDR3 spells CASSLGGQPNTEAFF. As DNA, the CDR3 is TGCGCCAGCAGCTTGGGGGGACAGCCGAACACTGAAGCTTTCTTT. Based on the CDR3 plus reference TRBV5-1 and TRBJ1-1, the full variable domain is KAGVTQTPRYLIKTRGQQVTLSCSPISGHRSVSWYQQTPGQGLQFLFEYFSETQRNKGNFPGRFSGRQFSNSRSEMNVSTLELGDSALYLCASSLGGQPNTEAFFGQGTRLTVV.

This rearrangement joins TRBV27 to TRBJ1-3; D unresolved. V was cut by 5 bases and J by 4 bases, with 9 bases left in between. Germline loops: CDR1 MNHEY, CDR2 SMNVEV (reference sequence). The CDR3 loop spans 13 amino acids. This CDR3 reads CASSAQYGNTIYF. For the CDR3, the DNA is TGTGCCAGCAGTGCTCAGTACGGAAACACCATATATTTT.

In this sample, this clone turned up once. The chain joins TRBV27 to TRBJ1-2, with TRBD1 identical over 8 bases. This CDR3 region has 15 residues. Trimming removed 5 bases from V and 0 bases from J; junction bases left unmatched: 5. The germline CDR1 and CDR2 sequences are MNHEY and SMNVEV (reference sequence). This CDR3 is CASSPRTGTNYGYTF. The CDR3 nucleotides read TGTGCCAGCAGTCCGCGGACAGGGACTAACTATGGCTACACCTTC.

This clone was seen once. The genes are TRBV7-9 and TRBJ2-1, with D perhaps matching TRBD2 (5 bases). Between the trimmed V and J ends, which lost 5 bases and 2 bases, there was a span of 19 bases. Looked up from germline, CDR1 is SEHNR and CDR2 is FQNEAQ (reference sequence). The CDR3 loop spans 17 amino acids. The chain's CDR3 is CASSPRVGRPPYNEQFF. Here the CDR3 DNA reads TGTGCCAGCAGCCCACGGGTTGGGAGACCCCCCTACAATGAGCAGTTCTTC.

The chain links TRBV5-1 to TRBJ2-2; 7 bases fit TRBD1. With V trimmed by 6 bases and J by 3 bases, 8 bases remained unmatched. Germline CDR1 SGHRS, CDR2 YFSETQ. CDR3 length: 15 residues. Here the CDR3 reads CASILGTEYTGELFF. The CDR3 nucleotides are TGCGCCAGCATTCTTGGGACAGAATACACCGGGGAGCTGTTTTTT.

The chain uses TRBV9 and TRBJ1-2; D is perhaps TRBD1 (5 bases). Per the germline V gene, CDR1 is SGDLS and CDR2 is YYNGEE. This CDR3 spans 14 amino acids. Between the trimmed V and J ends, which lost 0 bases and 4 bases, there was a span of 10 bases. The CDR3 protein is CASSVGWQGYGYTF. The DNA for the CDR3 is TGTGCCAGCAGCGTAGGTTGGCAGGGCTATGGCTACACCTTC.

The DNA of the CDR3 is TGTGCCAGCAGGGGACTTTCTGGCTACGAGCAGTACTTC. Translating gives CASRGLSGYEQYF. The gene calls are TRBV6-5 and TRBJ2-7, with D possibly being TRBD2 (6 bases). Germline values: CDR1 MNHEY, CDR2 SVGAGI. V lost 6 bases and J 3 bases, leaving 12 bases between the germline ends. The CDR3 spans 13 residues.

To note about this clone: The junction and the germline gene differ at one end; a read error may be behind it. The genes are TRBV6-5 and TRBJ1-2; TRBD1 matches at 7 bases. The CDR3 consists of 15 residues. Germline lookup yields CDR1 MNHEY and CDR2 SVGAGI. The CDR3 here is CASRYYARDRDGYTF. CDR3 nucleotide sequence: TGTGCCAGCAGATACTATGCCCGGGACAGAGATGGCTACACCTTC.